This T cell receptor beta chain was sequenced in a study of T-cell reconstitution after alpha-beta-depleted transplantation in children. This clonotype was recorded many times. The antigen is unknown. The CDR3 runs to 18 residues. V shed 4 bases and J shed 0 bases, with 18 bases lying between them. Germline CDR1 and CDR2: LGHNA and YNFKEQ. Study-wide points: T-cell counts and diversity at one year following transplant were attributed mainly to newly produced T cells. Surviving recipient T cells and thymic progenitors underlay high day-60 TCRbeta diversity in some patients.

The authors prepared the TCRbeta library with unique molecular identifiers. MiXCR, applied by TCRdb to the PCR reads, yields one record per CDR3 protein. The repertoire includes over 450,000 distinct CDR3 sequences, 8% to 11% of them detected once, and 2% to 2.5% sits in the top ten. The specimen was PBMCs, collected before TCRalphabeta/CD19-depleted stem cell transplant. V is TRBV4-2 and J is TRBJ1-4, with a weak D call TRBD1 (6 bases). This receptor was obtained from a child under 10 years old with inherited bone marrow failure, due to receive a stem cell transplant. CDR3 in amino acids: CASSPTTGLSPTNEKLFF. The CDR3 nucleotides are TGTGCCAGCAGCCCTACTACAGGGCTCTCCCCAACTAATGAAAAACTGTTTTTT.